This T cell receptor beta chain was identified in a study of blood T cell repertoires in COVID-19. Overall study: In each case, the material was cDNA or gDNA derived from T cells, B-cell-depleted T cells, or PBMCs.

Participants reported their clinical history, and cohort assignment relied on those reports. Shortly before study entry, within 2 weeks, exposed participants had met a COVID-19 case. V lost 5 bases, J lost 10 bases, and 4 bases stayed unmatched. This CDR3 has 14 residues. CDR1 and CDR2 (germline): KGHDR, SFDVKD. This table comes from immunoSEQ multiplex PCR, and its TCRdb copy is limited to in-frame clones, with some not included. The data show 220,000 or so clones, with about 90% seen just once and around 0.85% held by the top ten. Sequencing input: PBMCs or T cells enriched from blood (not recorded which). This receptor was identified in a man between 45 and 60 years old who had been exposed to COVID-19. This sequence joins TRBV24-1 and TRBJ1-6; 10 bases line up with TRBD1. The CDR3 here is CATSGGQGTSPLHF. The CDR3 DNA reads TGTGCCACCAGTGGGGGACAGGGGACCTCACCCCTCCACTTT.